One and the same sample provided the 10 T cell receptor beta chains below, sequenced in a study of memory CD8 T cells in hepatitis C reinfection. Sequencing was performed with immunoSEQ multiplex PCR; in TCRdb, only in-frame clones are kept and a portion is missing. The table shows some 40,000 clones, with roughly 90% occurring only once. Time point meaning: peak reinfection, 3 to 8 weeks after reinfection detection. The sorted cells went straight to TCR sequencing with no prior in vitro expansion. Sequenced: naive CD8+ T cells sorted from blood. The receptors here all came from a man younger than 35 with hepatitis C virus infection.

The V and J genes are TRBV27 and TRBJ1-5, with 9 bases matching TRBD1. V shed 6 bases and J 6 bases; nucleotides not matched to a gene: 9. The CDR3 extends over 15 amino acids. Germline CDR1 MNHEY, CDR2 SMNVEV (reference sequence). CDR3 in DNA: TGTGCCAGCAGCCTAATCGGGACAGGGATTCAGCCCCAGCATTTT. It specifies CASSLIGTGIQPQHF.

This chain uses TRBV14 with TRBJ2-7, with 8 positions matching TRBD2. The CDR3 consists of 20 residues. V dropped 1 base and J dropped 3; count of bases not matched to a gene: 20. Germline V gene data show CDR1 as SGHDN and CDR2 as FVKESK. The CDR3 DNA follows: TGTGCCAGCAGCCAAGTTATTAGCGGGAATTCGGGGTGGATTGTCTACGAGCAGTACTTC. It yields the protein CASSQVISGNSGWIVYEQYF.

Here the CDR3 reads CASSFYQGYEQFF. The DNA of the CDR3 is TGTGCCAGCAGTTTCTACCAGGGCTATGAGCAGTTCTTC. The rearrangement links TRBV27 to TRBJ2-1; D is perhaps TRBD1 (5 bases). The CDR3 consists of 13 residues. Trimming pared 3 bases from V and 8 bases from J, leaving 11 bases between. CDR1 MNHEY and CDR2 SMNVEV come from the germline V gene (reference sequence).

V usage is TRBV29-1 and J usage is TRBJ2-5; 8 positions agree with TRBD2. This CDR3 comprises 14 residues. The V gene's germline CDR1 is SQVTM and CDR2 ANQGSEA. Germline trimming cut 1 base from V and 5 bases from J; bases unmatched to any gene: 6. The CDR3 nucleotides read TGCAGCGTTGAAGTAGCGGGGAAGGGGGAGACCCAGTACTTC. Translating gives CSVEVAGKGETQYF.

The V and J genes are TRBV4-1 and TRBJ2-3; 11 positions agree with TRBD2. Germline V gives CDR1 MGHRA, CDR2 YSYEKL. The V gene end was trimmed by 1 base and the J gene end by 4 bases; junction bases not matched to a gene: 19. The CDR3 has 21 residues. The CDR3, as DNA: TGCGCCAGCAGCCAAGGGCCGGGACTAGCGGCGAGCGGGGGGGCCCCAGATACGCAGTATTTT. Protein: CASSQGPGLAASGGAPDTQYF.

The chain employs TRBV11-2 and TRBJ2-1; 14 bases are a match to TRBD2. Per the germline V gene, CDR1 is SGHAT and CDR2 is FQNNGV. This CDR3 is built from 17 residues. J was trimmed by 5 bases and V by 3 bases; bases with no gene match: 6. The CDR3 loop is CASSLGTSGRANNEQFF. DNA of the CDR3: TGTGCCAGCAGCTTGGGGACTAGCGGGAGAGCGAACAATGAGCAGTTCTTC.

V is TRBV7-6 and J is TRBJ1-6, with D unresolved. CDR3 length: 14 amino acids. Germline-derived CDR1 and CDR2 are SGHVS and FNYEAQ. Trimming cost V 6 bases and J 5 bases, with 11 bases left between them. In DNA, the CDR3 is TGTGCCAGCAGACTAAGGCAAGATAATTCACCCCTCCACTTT. Translation: CASRLRQDNSPLHF.

This clone is a singleton in its sample. This rearrangement joins TRBV10-3 to TRBJ2-3; TRBD2 matches 15 bases. CDR1 and CDR2 from the germline V gene are ENHRY and SYGVKD. CDR3 length equals 17 residues. Unmatched junction bases numbered 12, after V lost 10 bases and J lost 4 bases. The CDR3 DNA is TGTGCCACCTCCCCGGGACTAGCGGGAGGAGAACCAGATACGCAGTATTTT. As protein: CATSPGLAGGEPDTQYF.

The J gene is TRBJ2-1, the V gene TRBV11-2; D perhaps matches TRBD1 (5 bases). Trimming took 0 bases from V and 5 from J, leaving 20 bases between them. Germline values: CDR1 SGHAT, CDR2 FQNNGV. The CDR3 length is 18 residues. CDR3 loop: CASSLDHRLEGAHNEQFF. DNA of the CDR3: TGTGCCAGCAGCTTAGACCACCGGCTAGAAGGGGCGCACAATGAGCAGTTCTTC.

The chain combines TRBV10-2 with TRBJ2-2, with D possibly TRBD1 on 5 matching bases. The ends were cut back, 3 bases at V and 4 bases at J, with 15 bases in the middle. The germline gives CDR1 WSHSY, CDR2 SAAADI. The CDR3 contains 16 residues. The CDR3 region is CASSEGQGKSTGELFF. As DNA, the CDR3 is TGCGCCAGCAGTGAAGGGCAGGGCAAGAGCACCGGGGAGCTGTTTTTT.